The next 29 T cell receptor beta chains were all read from a single sample in a study of T-cell memory formation after mild COVID-19. TCRdb re-called the 5' RACE reads with MiXCR, one entry per CDR3 protein. The sample consists of approximately 250,000 distinct CDR3 sequences, around 15% of them appearing once. Material for sequencing was PBMCs or a T cell subset sorted from them (not recorded which). These receptors came from a man aged 18 to 30 who had mild COVID-19 (a few samples of this study predate the infection). Cell type and time point are not known.

This clonotype was observed a few times. The CDR3 protein is CASSRGVQNTGELFF. CDR3 coding DNA: TGTGCCAGCAGCAGGGGTGTGCAGAACACCGGGGAGCTGTTTTTT. The chain is built from TRBV7-2 and TRBJ2-2, with D perhaps TRBD1 (5 bases). CDR3 length: 15 residues. Looked up from germline, CDR1 is SGHTA and CDR2 is FQGNSA. Between the trimmed V and J ends, which lost 5 bases and 1 base, there was a span of 11 bases.

This chain uses TRBV5-1 with TRBJ2-5; D call uncertain. The CDR3 is 13 amino acids. Trimming pared 1 base from V and 1 base from J, leaving 5 bases between. Germline lookup yields CDR1 SGHRS and CDR2 YFSETQ. CDR3 in DNA: TGCGCCAGCAGCTTGACCATCCAAGAGACCCAGTACTTC. It codes for CASSLTIQETQYF.

J is TRBJ2-1 and V is TRBV29-1; no firm D call. Germline CDR1 reads SQVTM; CDR2 reads ANQGSEA. The V gene lost 3 bases and the J gene lost 10 bases, with 7 bases spanning the gap. This CDR3 spans 10 amino acids. DNA for the CDR3: TGCAGCGTTGAGGAAATCGAGCAGTTCTTC. This translates into CSVEEIEQFF.

This clonotype has at least ten counts. Sequence at one end of the junction differs from germline and may be a read error. The chain couples TRBV5-1 to TRBJ1-5; possibly TRBD1 for D (5 bases). This CDR3 comprises 13 residues. The germline gives CDR1 SGHRS, CDR2 YFSETQ. The CDR3 protein is CASSLGRDQPQHF. CDR3 DNA: TGTGCCAGCAGCTTAGGCAGGGATCAGCCCCAGCATTTT.

This clonotype was seen repeatedly, ten times or more. This chain joins TRBV24-1 and TRBJ2-3; 8 nucleotides line up with TRBD2. CDR3 length: 17 residues. V dropped 4 bases and J dropped 7; count of bases not matched to a gene: 15. The germline gives CDR1 KGHDR, CDR2 SFDVKD. This chain's CDR3 is CATSDPSPGGAKNTQYF. DNA for the CDR3: TGTGCCACCAGTGACCCGAGCCCGGGGGGGGCGAAAAATACGCAGTATTTT.

This clonotype was observed a handful of times. The chain carries TRBV5-1 and TRBJ2-3; TRBD1 is a possible D gene (5 bases). This CDR3 is 14 amino acids long. The germline CDR1 and CDR2 sequences are SGHRS and YFSETQ. The V end lost 4 bases, the J end lost 4 bases, and 13 bases lay between the germline ends. CDR3 sequence: CASSDPQGSDTQYF. The DNA for the CDR3 is TGCGCCAGCAGCGACCCCCAGGGATCAGATACGCAGTATTTT.

In its sample, this clonotype was seen a few times. The rearrangement uses TRBV4-1 and TRBJ1-5; 8 bases match TRBD1. Germline CDR1 MGHRA, CDR2 YSYEKL. Trimming took 5 bases from V and 4 from J; bases not matched to a gene: 4. CDR3 length: 14 amino acids. This CDR3 is CASSLGQENQPQHF. CDR3 sequence (DNA): TGCGCCAGCAGCTTGGGACAGGAGAATCAGCCCCAGCATTTT.

This chain joins TRBV5-1 and TRBJ2-3; D is undetermined. The CDR3 runs to 17 residues. The V and J ends lost 4 bases and 0 bases respectively, with 18 bases between them. Germline V gene lookup returns CDR1 SGHRS and CDR2 YFSETQ. DNA of the CDR3: TGCGCCAGCAGCCCGCAGACGGCACCCTGGAGCACAGATACGCAGTATTTT. Translation gives CASSPQTAPWSTDTQYF.

There are a few counts of this clonotype. V gene TRBV5-4 combines with J gene TRBJ2-1, with 8 bases lining up with TRBD2. The CDR3 covers 14 residues. CDR1 is SGHNT, CDR2 YYREEE, per germline (reference sequence). The ends lost 4 bases at V and 5 bases at J; junction bases unmatched: 5. The CDR3 sequence is CASSTGGGHNEQFF. In DNA form, the CDR3 reads TGTGCCAGCAGCACGGGGGGGGGCCACAATGAGCAGTTCTTC.

This clonotype turned up a few times. The V gene is TRBV7-2, the J gene TRBJ2-5; possibly TRBD1 for D (5 bases). This CDR3 has 13 amino acids. CDR1 and CDR2 (germline): SGHTA, FQGNSA. Trimming pared 5 bases from V and 0 bases from J, leaving 7 bases between. CDR3 in amino acids: CASSRQNQETQYF. The CDR3 nucleotides read TGTGCCAGCAGCCGACAGAACCAAGAGACCCAGTACTTC.

In this sample, this clonotype turned up a few times. The chain recombines TRBV24-1 with TRBJ2-3; no clear D gene. The germline V gene has CDR1 KGHDR and CDR2 SFDVKD. There are 13 residues in the CDR3. V dropped 9 bases and J dropped 4 bases, with 13 bases sitting between them. For the CDR3, the DNA is TGTGCCACCGGTGCACCGAATGCAGATACGCAGTATTTT. This sequence encodes CATGAPNADTQYF.

This sequence joins TRBV24-1 and TRBJ2-1; D is undetermined. Per the germline V gene, CDR1 is KGHDR and CDR2 is SFDVKD. Trimming left V 5 bases short and J 12 bases short, with 19 bases between. The CDR3 runs 14 residues. The CDR3 nucleotides are TGTGCCACCAGTGCGGCAGGTAGTCCCAACGGGCAGTTCTTC. Translating it yields CATSAAGSPNGQFF.

The V gene is TRBV2, the J gene TRBJ2-1; 15 bases are shared with TRBD2. The germline gives CDR1 SNHLY, CDR2 FYNNEI. There are 16 residues in the CDR3. V was clipped by 6 bases and J by 5 bases; unmatched bases: 5. In DNA form, the CDR3 reads TGTGCCAGCAGAGACGGGACTAGCGGGGGGCACAATGAGCAGTTCTTC. It yields the protein CASRDGTSGGHNEQFF. Looking up the rest from reference TRBV2 and TRBJ2-1 gives the full variable domain: EPEVTQTPSHQVTQMGQEVILRCVPISNHLYFYWYRQILGQKVEFLVSFYNNEISEKSEIFDDQFSVERPDGSNFTLKIRSTKLEDSAMYFCASRDGTSGGHNEQFFGPGTRLTVL.

This clonotype was seen ten or more times. The chain couples TRBV5-1 to TRBJ2-1; D may be TRBD1 (6 bases). Germline-derived CDR1 and CDR2 are SGHRS and YFSETQ. V was clipped by 3 bases and J by 4 bases, with 14 bases between them. The CDR3 totals 15 residues. The CDR3 nucleotides are TGCGCCAGCAGCTCCGGGACACCCACTTACAATGAGCAGTTCTTC. It encodes CASSSGTPTYNEQFF.

V usage is TRBV7-8 and J usage is TRBJ1-4, with a possible D match to TRBD1 (6 bases). V was cut by 4 bases and J by 8 bases, with 17 bases left in between. The CDR3 has 15 residues. Germline lookup yields CDR1 SGHVS and CDR2 FQNEAQ. Here the CDR3 DNA reads TGTGCCAGCAGCTACCCAGGGGACGTCGGGGAAAAACTGTTTTTT. Translating gives CASSYPGDVGEKLFF.

The chain has TRBV9 and TRBJ1-5, with D tentatively TRBD1 (5 bases). The CDR3 is 13 amino acids. V lost 0 bases and J 9 bases, leaving 10 bases between the germline ends. CDR1 is SGDLS and CDR2 is YYNGEE in the germline V gene. In DNA form, the CDR3 reads TGTGCCAGCAGCGTAGCTTCCGGGGGGCCCCAGCATTTT. Its protein is CASSVASGGPQHF.

The chain employs TRBV29-1 and TRBJ2-7; 10 bases match TRBD1. This CDR3 comprises 12 residues. Germline V gene lookup returns CDR1 SQVTM and CDR2 ANQGSEA. The trim removed 4 bases at V and 3 bases at J, leaving 0 bases unmatched. DNA of the CDR3: TGCAGCGTTGGGACAGGGGGCTACGAGCAGTACTTC. Residues: CSVGTGGYEQYF.

V and J are TRBV20-1 and TRBJ1-5, with D perhaps matching TRBD1 (5 bases). The CDR3 is 13 residues long. Germline values: CDR1 DFQATT, CDR2 SNEGSKA (reference sequence). The germline V and J ends were trimmed by 6 bases and 2 bases, with 11 bases remaining between them. CDR3 residues: CSARVGGNQPQHF. CDR3 bases: TGCAGTGCGCGGGTGGGGGGCAATCAGCCCCAGCATTTT.

The V and J genes are TRBV7-9 and TRBJ2-3; tentative D call: TRBD1 (6 bases). Trimming removed 4 bases from V and 2 bases from J, with 16 bases in between. The germline V gene has CDR1 SEHNR and CDR2 FQNEAQ (reference sequence). The CDR3 is made up of 16 amino acids. CDR3 nucleotides: TGTGCCAGCAGCTCCGGCGACAGGACTGTCACAGATACGCAGTATTTT. Translating it yields CASSSGDRTVTDTQYF. The full variable domain, with the rest looked up from reference TRBV7-9 and TRBJ2-3, is DTGVSQNPRHKITKRGQNVTFRCDPISEHNRLYWYRQTLGQGPEFLTYFQNEAQLEKSRLLSDRFSAERPKGSFSTLEIQRTEQGDSAMYLCASSSGDRTVTDTQYFGPGTRLTVL.

J is TRBJ2-2 and V is TRBV24-1; unclear D gene. The CDR3 runs to 16 residues. CDR1 is KGHDR, CDR2 SFDVKD, per germline. With 4 bases removed from V and 8 bases from J, the gap between germline ends came to 19 bases. The CDR3 here is CATSDRKTGPPGELFF. The CDR3, as DNA: TGTGCCACCAGTGACCGGAAGACCGGGCCGCCGGGGGAGCTGTTTTTT.

The CDR3 region has the DNA TGCGCCAGCAGCCTACGGACAGGGGCGAGCGTGGGCACCGGGGAGCTGTTTTTT. As protein: CASSLRTGASVGTGELFF. This chain links TRBV5-1 with TRBJ2-2, with TRBD1 identical over 9 bases. Germline CDR1 reads SGHRS; CDR2 reads YFSETQ. This CDR3 has 18 residues. Germline trimming cut 4 bases from V and 4 bases from J; bases unmatched to any gene: 14.

This clonotype was counted a few times. The genes are TRBV9 and TRBJ1-2; D might be TRBD1 (5 bases). V gave up 3 bases and J gave up 5 bases, with 11 bases separating them. This CDR3 comprises 13 residues. Germline V gene sequence: CDR1 SGDLS, CDR2 YYNGEE. The CDR3 DNA reads as TGTGCCAGCAGCGGGACAATGGATTATGGCTACACCTTC. This codes for CASSGTMDYGYTF.

This clonotype turned up a few times. The chain carries TRBV11-2 and TRBJ2-4; D perhaps matches TRBD1 (6 bases). Trimming shortened V by 5 bases and J by 6 bases, and 17 bases separated the two germline ends. The V gene's germline CDR1 is SGHAT and CDR2 FQNNGV. CDR3 length: 15 residues. DNA for the CDR3: TGTGCCAGCAGCCCGCCAGGGACATCAGGAAACATTCAGTACTTC. Translating it yields CASSPPGTSGNIQYF.

This chain uses TRBV12-5 with TRBJ2-3; TRBD2 matches at 7 bases. CDR1 is LGHNT and CDR2 is FRNRAP in the germline V gene. This CDR3 contains 14 residues. The junction had 0 bases not matched to a gene; V was cut back by 2 bases and J by 1 base. The CDR3 loop reads CASGLRGGTDTQYF. The CDR3 DNA is TGTGCTAGTGGTTTGCGGGGGGGCACAGATACGCAGTATTTT.

J is TRBJ1-5 and V is TRBV7-2; 11 nucleotides line up with TRBD1. The CDR3 covers 18 residues. Germline assignment: CDR1 SGHTA and CDR2 FQGNSA. V lost 5 bases and J lost 0; bases outside the gene matches: 9. The CDR3 region is CASSRGTGGRYSNQPQHF. CDR3 bases: TGTGCCAGCAGCCGTGGGACAGGGGGACGCTATAGCAATCAGCCCCAGCATTTT.

In this sample, this clonotype turned up a few times. The CDR3 sequence: CASSSGGGNNEQFF. The CDR3 DNA is TGCGCCAGCAGCTCAGGCGGGGGAAACAATGAGCAGTTCTTC. V is TRBV5-1 and J is TRBJ2-1; 7 bases are shared with TRBD2. J was trimmed by 5 bases and V by 3 bases; bases with no gene match: 5. The germline CDR1 and CDR2 sequences are SGHRS and YFSETQ. The CDR3 totals 14 residues.

J is TRBJ2-7 and V is TRBV27; 8 bases map to TRBD1. After removal of 6 bases from V and 4 bases from J, the junction contained 8 bases not matched to a gene. CDR1 MNHEY and CDR2 SMNVEV come from the germline V gene (reference sequence). The CDR3 spans 14 residues. The CDR3 sequence is CASSLKDRGYEQYV. In DNA form, the CDR3 reads TGTGCCAGCAGCCTTAAAGACAGGGGTTACGAGCAGTACGTC.

This clonotype was found many times. V is TRBV6-2 or TRBV6-3 and J is TRBJ2-3; no definite D call. The V gene's germline CDR1 is MNHEY and CDR2 SVGEGT. With 4 bases removed from V and 13 bases from J, the gap between germline ends came to 18 bases. The CDR3 sequence is 13 residues long. The CDR3 coding sequence is TGTGCCAGCAGTTCCGTAAGGAGACCGGATAAGTATTTT. Protein: CASSSVRRPDKYF.

The V gene is TRBV15, the J gene TRBJ1-5, with D maybe TRBD1 (5 bases). The CDR3 is 12 residues long. Germline V gene lookup returns CDR1 LNHNV and CDR2 YYDKDF (reference sequence). V lost 5 bases to trimming and J lost 7 bases, with 9 bases between them. The CDR3 sequence: CATSGGAQPQHF. The CDR3, as DNA: TGTGCCACCAGCGGGGGTGCACAGCCCCAGCATTTT. Full variable domain (rest looked up from reference TRBV15 and TRBJ1-5): DAMVIQNPRYQVTQFGKPVTLSCSQTLNHNVMYWYQQKSSQAPKLLFHYYDKDFNNEADTPDNFQSRRPNTSFCFLDIRSPGLGDTAMYLCATSGGAQPQHFGDGTRLSIL.